A selection of T cell receptor beta chains follows, all from one sample in a study of blood T cell repertoires in COVID-19. The method was immunoSEQ multiplex PCR; TCRdb's version includes in-frame clones alone and lacks a portion of them. In the table there are around 320,000 clones, approximately 90% of which are singletons. The specimen was peripheral blood. Receptors originate from a woman aged 30 to 39 who had recovered from COVID-19. Each CDR3 is given without its conserved first and last residue. Only some rows state a clone size, as once, few, many or a class for expanded clones.

v_gene: TRBV12-3/TRBV12-4
abundance: once
CDR3aa: ASRGGAGDTQY

v_gene: TRBV5-4
abundance: -
CDR3aa: ASSLEQGQNYEQY

v_gene: TRBV19
abundance: once
CDR3aa: ASRSLTQPQH

v_gene: TRBV7-2
abundance: -
CDR3aa: ASSRTRAETQY

v_gene: TRBV24-1
abundance: -
CDR3aa: ATSERDGTGGFDTQY

v_gene: TRBV5-6
abundance: -
CDR3aa: ASSSWGRGNTIY

v_gene: TRBV10-3
abundance: -
CDR3aa: AISVEDRGNQPQH

v_gene: TRBV7-8
abundance: -
CDR3aa: ASSLRGRTEAF

v_gene: TRBV24-1
abundance: -
CDR3aa: ATSEPQGGEETQY

v_gene: TRBV5-5
abundance: -
CDR3aa: ASSPIRLAGGIDTQY

v_gene: TRBV19
abundance: -
CDR3aa: ASSRTGSYTGELF

v_gene: TRBV19
abundance: -
CDR3aa: ASSIPGKYEQY

v_gene: TRBV2
abundance: -
CDR3aa: ASSASGTTNEKLF

v_gene: TRBV5-6
abundance: -
CDR3aa: ASSWDRNTEAF

v_gene: TRBV7-2
abundance: -
CDR3aa: ASSVGPGTGYPPEAF

v_gene: TRBV5-6
abundance: -
CDR3aa: ASSLRTGPLGSDTQY

v_gene: TRBV5-6
abundance: -
CDR3aa: ASSNTLAGGKNIQY

v_gene: TRBV7-3
abundance: -
CDR3aa: ASSSTPNGGGGNTEAF

v_gene: TRBV5-1
abundance: -
CDR3aa: ASSLSVNQPQH

v_gene: TRBV5-5
abundance: -
CDR3aa: ASSAAGGSDTQY

v_gene: TRBV6-2/TRBV6-3
abundance: -
CDR3aa: ASSYSLGGGSNQPQH

v_gene: TRBV18
abundance: -
CDR3aa: ASSPPPDTGELF

v_gene: TRBV3-1/TRBV3-2
abundance: few
CDR3aa: ASSPGHPNYGYT

v_gene: TRBV28
abundance: -
CDR3aa: TVTAGPNNEQF

v_gene: TRBV19
abundance: -
CDR3aa: ASSIQGKQPQH

v_gene: TRBV24-1
abundance: -
CDR3aa: ATSDPDRSAPDTQY